A selection of T cell receptor beta chains follows, all from one sample in a study of CD8+CD57+ T cells in acquired aplastic anemia. One entry per CDR3 protein results from TCRdb running MiXCR on the reads. The table includes around 130,000 distinct CDR3 sequences, 48% detected once. What was sequenced was sorted CD4+, CD8+, or CD8+CD57+ T cells (not recorded which) from PBMCs. The receptors come from a human donor in good health, serving as a control. Both conserved end residues are part of each CDR3. The D gene is left open where the match is weak. Size is stated for part of the rows, as once, few or many counts, or as a class when the clone is expanded.

V	D	J	size	DNA	CDR3
TRBV25-1	-	TRBJ1-2	-	TGTGCCAGCAGCCAATGGGGAGAAAGCGATGGCTACACCTTC	CASSQWGESDGYTF
TRBV20-1	-	TRBJ2-1	once	TGCAGTGCTAGAGATGGATGGCCACAGGCCTATGAGCAGTTCTTC	CSARDGWPQAYEQFF
TRBV25-1	TRBD1	TRBJ1-2	-	TGCGCCAGCAGCCAAGCGTATACGGGACAGGGGGAGGACGGCTACACCTTC	CASSQAYTGQGEDGYTF
TRBV2	TRBD2	TRBJ2-1	many	TGTGCCAGCAGTGTCACTAGCGGGGGGAACAATGAGCAGTTCTTC	CASSVTSGGNNEQFF
TRBV11-1	-	TRBJ2-1	-	TGTGCCAGCAGCTCCTCCCGGGCGGGTTTCTACAATGAGCAGTTCTTC	CASSSSRAGFYNEQFF
TRBV6-1	TRBD2	TRBJ2-3	-	TGTGCCAGCACGAGCGGGGGGGCCACAGATACGCAGTATTTT	CASTSGGATDTQYF
TRBV29-1	-	TRBJ2-7	many	TGCAGCGCCAGACAGGCTATACTTCCCTACGAGCAGTACTTC	CSARQAILPYEQYF
TRBV29-1	-	TRBJ1-4	-	TGCAGCGTTGGAGGGGGGGGTGAAAAACTGTTTTTT	CSVGGGGEKLFF
TRBV25-1	-	TRBJ2-1	-	TGTGCCAGTAGTCCGGGACAGGCCTCTTCGGGGGGCAGTGAGCAGTTCTTC	CASSPGQASSGGSEQFF
TRBV12-3/TRBV12-4	-	TRBJ1-1	-	TGTGCCAGCAGTTTCAGGCAGAACACTGAAGCTTTCTTT	CASSFRQNTEAFF
TRBV19	-	TRBJ2-5	-	TGTGCCGGTAGTATGGCGCAGGGAGGCGAGACCCAGTACTTC	CAGSMAQGGETQYF
TRBV19	-	TRBJ1-2	-	TGTGCCAGTAGCCTCACAGGGCGGGCTAACTATGGCTACACCTTC	CASSLTGRANYGYTF
TRBV10-3	-	TRBJ1-5	few	TGTGCCATCAGTGACCTTGGACAGTCTCAGCCCCAGCATTTT	CAISDLGQSQPQHF
TRBV7-2	TRBD2	TRBJ2-2	many	TGTGCCAGCAGCGAGGGACTAGCGGGGCTTGGGGAGCTGTTTTTT	CASSEGLAGLGELFF
TRBV10-2	-	TRBJ2-7	-	TGCGCCAGCAGTATCACAGGCTCCTACGAGCAGTACTTC	CASSITGSYEQYF
TRBV12-3/TRBV12-4	TRBD2	TRBJ2-2	-	TGTGCCAGCAGTTCCAATAGCGGGGGGAACACCGGGGAGCTGTTTTTT	CASSSNSGGNTGELFF
TRBV2	TRBD2	TRBJ2-7	many	TGTGCCAGCAGTTCCTTGACTAGCGGGGGATCAAGAATGTTC	CASSSLTSGGSRMF
TRBV7-3	-	TRBJ2-7	-	TGTGCCAGCAGCTTAGCGGACTGGAGCTCCTACGAGCAGTACTTC	CASSLADWSSYEQYF
TRBV9	-	TRBJ1-6	-	TGTGCCAGCAGCGTAGGGGAGCCGGGGCCCTTTAATTCACCCCTCCACTTT	CASSVGEPGPFNSPLHF
TRBV7-2	TRBD2	TRBJ2-5	-	TGTGCCAGCAGCTTACTAGCGGGGCCGCAAGAGACCCAGTACTTC	CASSLLAGPQETQYF
TRBV19	TRBD1	TRBJ2-2	-	TGTCCCAGTAGGCCGGGACAGGGGGCCGGGGAGCTGTTTTTT	CPSRPGQGAGELFF
TRBV20-1	TRBD1	TRBJ1-4	many	TGCAGTGCTAGGACAGGGAATCATGAAAAACTGTTTTTT	CSARTGNHEKLFF
TRBV2	TRBD2	TRBJ2-1	once	TGTGCCAGCTGTTCCTTGACTAGCGGGGGGCGGTCGCAGTTCTTC	CASCSLTSGGRSQFF
TRBV7-9	-	TRBJ1-2	few	TGTGCCAGCAGAATAGGAACAGGGGGCTACACCTTC	CASRIGTGGYTF
TRBV25-1	-	TRBJ2-7	many	TGTGCCAGCAGTCCTTCTCGAGGGGCTAGGTCGGGGGAGCAGTACTTC	CASSPSRGARSGEQYF
TRBV3-1	-	TRBJ1-1	-	TGTGCCAGCAGCCAAGAAGCAGGGGCGAACACTGAAGCTTTCTTT	CASSQEAGANTEAFF
TRBV3-1	-	TRBJ1-2	many	TGTGCCAGCAGCCGGGAGGGGAAGGGCTATGGCTACACCTTC	CASSREGKGYGYTF
TRBV13	-	TRBJ1-3	many	TGTGCCAGCAGCTTTAATGAAGGGTCCGGAAACACCATATATTTT	CASSFNEGSGNTIYF
TRBV11-2	TRBD1	TRBJ2-6	-	TGTGCCAGCAGTGGGGGACAGGTTTGGGCCAACGTCCTGACTTTC	CASSGGQVWANVLTF
TRBV7-3	-	TRBJ1-2	many	TGTGCCAGCAGCTTAACGGGGGCAGGAGATGGCTACACCTTC	CASSLTGAGDGYTF
TRBV30	-	TRBJ2-7	-	TGTGCCTGGAGTGCAGGGAGGATCTACGAGCAGTACTTC	CAWSAGRIYEQYF
TRBV7-3	TRBD2	TRBJ2-3	many	TGTGCCAGCAGCTTAAGTGGTAGCGGGGGGCCCAGCACAGATACGCAGTATTTT	CASSLSGSGGPSTDTQYF
TRBV28	-	TRBJ1-2	-	TGTGCCAGCAGTCTCAGCAACTATGGCTACACCTTC	CASSLSNYGYTF
TRBV10-2	-	TRBJ1-1	-	TGCGCCAGTCATAGGAGCACAGCAAACACTGAAGCTTTCTTT	CASHRSTANTEAFF
TRBV25-1	-	TRBJ1-1	-	TGTGCCAGCAGTGGGGACTTCTGGGACACTGAAGCTTTCTTT	CASSGDFWDTEAFF
TRBV25-1	-	TRBJ1-1	many	TGTGCCAGCACCCTACAAGGGACCGGAACTGAAGCTTTCTTT	CASTLQGTGTEAFF
TRBV29-1	-	TRBJ1-2	-	TGCAGCGTTGATGAGGGGGGAACAGCAGCTAACTATGGCTACACCTTC	CSVDEGGTAANYGYTF
TRBV25-1	TRBD1	TRBJ2-2	-	TGTGCCAGCAGTTCCCGACAGGGGCGCTCGAACACCGGGGAGCTGTTTTTT	CASSSRQGRSNTGELFF
TRBV5-1	-	TRBJ2-1	many	TGCGCCAGCAGTTCCAAGCTAGAATCGAATGAGCAGTTCTTC	CASSSKLESNEQFF
TRBV7-3	-	TRBJ1-6	-	TGTGCCAGCAGCCCGGGGGGCGCGGATTCACCCCTCCACTTT	CASSPGGADSPLHF
TRBV9	-	TRBJ2-7	-	TGTGCCAGCAGGTCGGAGGATTCCTACGAGCAGTACTTC	CASRSEDSYEQYF
TRBV19	-	TRBJ1-1	-	TGTGCCAGTAGCCTGACAGCCTTAGGGAACACTGAAGCTTTCTTT	CASSLTALGNTEAFF
TRBV11-2	TRBD1	TRBJ1-5	many	TGTGCCAGCAGCTTAGGACAGGGAGGGGTTGGCAATCAGCCCCAGCATTTT	CASSLGQGGVGNQPQHF
TRBV24-1	-	TRBJ1-2	-	TGTGCCGCCAGTGCAGGGTGGGGTTATGGCTACACCTTC	CAASAGWGYGYTF
TRBV19	TRBD1	TRBJ1-1	-	TGTGCCAGTAGTATATCACAGGGGATAGGCACTGAAGCTTTCTTT	CASSISQGIGTEAFF
TRBV18	-	TRBJ2-5	few	TGTGCCAGCTCACCACCCACACAGGTCAGGGAGACCCAGTACTTC	CASSPPTQVRETQYF
TRBV20-1	TRBD1	TRBJ1-5	-	TGCAGTGTAGGACAGGGGGCGCCGGGCAATCAGCCCCAGCATTTT	CSVGQGAPGNQPQHF
TRBV19	-	TRBJ1-1	-	TGTGCCAGTAGTATAGAATCGTCAGGGGTATTGAACACTGAAGCTTTCTTT	CASSIESSGVLNTEAFF
TRBV2	-	TRBJ2-7	-	TGCGCCAGCAGCCAAGGGGGAGTCGAGCAGTACTTC	CASSQGGVEQYF